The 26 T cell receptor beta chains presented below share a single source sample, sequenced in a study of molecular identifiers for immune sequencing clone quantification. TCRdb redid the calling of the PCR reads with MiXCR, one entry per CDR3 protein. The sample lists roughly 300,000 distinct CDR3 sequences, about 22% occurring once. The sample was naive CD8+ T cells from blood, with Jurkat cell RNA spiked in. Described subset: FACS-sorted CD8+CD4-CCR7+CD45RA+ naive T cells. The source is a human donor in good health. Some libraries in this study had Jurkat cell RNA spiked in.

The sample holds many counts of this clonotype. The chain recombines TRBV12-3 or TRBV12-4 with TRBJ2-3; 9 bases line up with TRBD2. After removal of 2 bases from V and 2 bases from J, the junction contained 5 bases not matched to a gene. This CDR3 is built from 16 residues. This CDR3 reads CASSLTGLADTDTQYF. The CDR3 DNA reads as TGTGCCAGCAGTTTAACGGGACTAGCCGACACAGATACGCAGTATTTT.

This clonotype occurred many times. In DNA, the CDR3 is TGTGCCAGCAGTTACGAACGGACAGGGGGCAGCTACGAGCAGTACTTC. It yields the protein CASSYERTGGSYEQYF. The chain links TRBV6-5 to TRBJ2-7; 11 nucleotides agree with TRBD1. Trimming took 2 bases from V and 3 from J; bases not matched to a gene: 6. Germline V lookup: CDR1 MNHEY, CDR2 SVGAGI. This CDR3 has 16 residues.

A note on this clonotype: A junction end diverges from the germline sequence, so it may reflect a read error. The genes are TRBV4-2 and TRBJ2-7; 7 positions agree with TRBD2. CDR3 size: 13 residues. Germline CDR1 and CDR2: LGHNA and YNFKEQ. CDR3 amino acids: CACSQGLVGEQYF. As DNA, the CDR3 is TGTGCCTGCAGCCAAGGACTAGTCGGCGAGCAGTACTTC.

In DNA, the CDR3 is TGCGCCAGCAGCACGAACCCATGGACGGGAGCTAACTATGGCTACACCTTC. Its translation is CASSTNPWTGANYGYTF. This chain uses TRBV4-3 with TRBJ1-2; unclear D gene. The CDR3 length is 17 residues. V lost 5 bases and J 0 bases, leaving 19 bases between the germline ends. Germline V gene lookup returns CDR1 LGHNA and CDR2 YSLEER.

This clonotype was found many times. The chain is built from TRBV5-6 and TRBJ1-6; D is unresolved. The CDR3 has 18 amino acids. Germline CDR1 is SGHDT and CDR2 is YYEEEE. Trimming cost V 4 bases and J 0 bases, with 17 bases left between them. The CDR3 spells CASSGITTSSSYNSPLHF. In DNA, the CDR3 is TGTGCCAGCAGCGGGATCACGACGTCTAGCTCCTATAATTCACCCCTCCACTTT.

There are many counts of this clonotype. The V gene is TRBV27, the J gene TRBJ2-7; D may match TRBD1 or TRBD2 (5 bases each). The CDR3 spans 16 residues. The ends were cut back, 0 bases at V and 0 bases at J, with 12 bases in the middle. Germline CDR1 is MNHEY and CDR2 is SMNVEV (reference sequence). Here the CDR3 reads CASSLSVAGASYEQYF. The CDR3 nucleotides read TGTGCCAGCAGTTTATCTGTGGCCGGGGCCTCCTACGAGCAGTACTTC.

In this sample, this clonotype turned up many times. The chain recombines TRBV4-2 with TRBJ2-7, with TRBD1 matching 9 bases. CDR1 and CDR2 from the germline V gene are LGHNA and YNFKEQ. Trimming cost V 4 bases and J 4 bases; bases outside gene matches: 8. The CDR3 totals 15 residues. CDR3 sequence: CASSLPGQGIYEQYF. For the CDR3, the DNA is TGTGCCAGCAGCCTCCCGGGACAGGGTATTTACGAGCAGTACTTC.

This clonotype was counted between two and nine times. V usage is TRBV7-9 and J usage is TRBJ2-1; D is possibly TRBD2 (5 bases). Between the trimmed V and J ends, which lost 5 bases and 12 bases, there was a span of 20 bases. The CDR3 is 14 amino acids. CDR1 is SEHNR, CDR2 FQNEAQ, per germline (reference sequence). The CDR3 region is CASSEDVVSVLQFF. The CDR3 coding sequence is TGTGCCAGCAGCGAGGACGTTGTTAGCGTGCTGCAGTTCTTC.

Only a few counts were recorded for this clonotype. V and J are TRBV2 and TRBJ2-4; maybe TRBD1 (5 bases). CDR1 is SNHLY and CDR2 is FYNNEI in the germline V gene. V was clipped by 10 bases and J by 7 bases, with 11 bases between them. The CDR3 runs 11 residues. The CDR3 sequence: CANSKGNIQYF. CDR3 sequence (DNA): TGTGCCAATTCGAAGGGGAACATTCAGTACTTC.

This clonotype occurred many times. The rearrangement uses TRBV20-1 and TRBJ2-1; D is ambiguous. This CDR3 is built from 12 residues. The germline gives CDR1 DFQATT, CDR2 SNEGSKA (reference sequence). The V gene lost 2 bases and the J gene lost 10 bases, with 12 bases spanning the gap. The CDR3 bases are TGCAGTGCTAGACAAGGATTTGGAGAGCAGTTCTTC. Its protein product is CSARQGFGEQFF.

The CDR3 reads CASSPGRGGSSNQPQHF. For the CDR3, the DNA is TGTGCCAGCAGCCCAGGCCGAGGGGGGAGTAGCAATCAGCCCCAGCATTTT. The genes are TRBV7-6 and TRBJ1-5; weak D call: TRBD1 (6 bases). Looked up from germline, CDR1 is SGHVS and CDR2 is FNYEAQ. The CDR3 totals 17 residues. Trimming took off 5 bases at V and 0 bases at J, with 17 bases between the two ends.

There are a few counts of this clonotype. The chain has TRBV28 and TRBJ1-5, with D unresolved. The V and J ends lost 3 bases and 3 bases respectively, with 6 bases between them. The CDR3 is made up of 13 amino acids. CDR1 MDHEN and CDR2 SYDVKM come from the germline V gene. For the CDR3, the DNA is TGTGCCAGCAGTTTCCGGAACAATCAGCCCCAGCATTTT. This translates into CASSFRNNQPQHF.

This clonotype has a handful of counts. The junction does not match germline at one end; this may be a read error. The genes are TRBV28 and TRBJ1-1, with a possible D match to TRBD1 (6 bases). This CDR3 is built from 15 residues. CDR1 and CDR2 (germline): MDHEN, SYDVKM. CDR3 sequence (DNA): TGTGCCAGCAGTTTATTAGGACAGCCCAACACTGAAGCTTCCTTT. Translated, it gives CASSLLGQPNTEASF.

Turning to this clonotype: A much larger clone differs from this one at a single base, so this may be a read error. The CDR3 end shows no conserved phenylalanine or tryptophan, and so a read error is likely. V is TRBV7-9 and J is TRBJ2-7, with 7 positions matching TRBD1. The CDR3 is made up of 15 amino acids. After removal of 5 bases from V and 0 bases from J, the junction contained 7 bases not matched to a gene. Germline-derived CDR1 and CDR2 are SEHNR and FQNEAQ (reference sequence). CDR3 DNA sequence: TGTGCCAGCAGCCGGGACAGTCAAAGCTCCTACGAGCAGTACCTC. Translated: CASSRDSQSSYEQYL.

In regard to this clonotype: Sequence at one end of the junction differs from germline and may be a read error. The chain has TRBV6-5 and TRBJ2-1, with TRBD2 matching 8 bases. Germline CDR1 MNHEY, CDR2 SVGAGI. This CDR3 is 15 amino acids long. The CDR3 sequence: CASSIGTSAYNGQFF. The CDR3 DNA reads TGTGCCAGCAGTATCGGGACTAGTGCCTACAATGGGCAGTTCTTC.

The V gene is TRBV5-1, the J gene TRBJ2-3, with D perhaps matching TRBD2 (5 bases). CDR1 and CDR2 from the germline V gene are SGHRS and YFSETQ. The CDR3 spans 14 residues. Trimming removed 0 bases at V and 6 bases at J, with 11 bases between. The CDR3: CASSLETGIDTQYF. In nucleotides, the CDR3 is TGCGCCAGCAGCTTGGAAACGGGAATCGATACGCAGTATTTT.

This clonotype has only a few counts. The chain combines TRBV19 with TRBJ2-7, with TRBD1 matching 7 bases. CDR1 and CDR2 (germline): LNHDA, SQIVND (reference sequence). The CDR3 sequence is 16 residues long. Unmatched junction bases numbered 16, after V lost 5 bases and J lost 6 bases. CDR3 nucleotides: TGTGCCAGTAGTCTCACCTCGACAGGGTTTGCAGTCGAGCAGTACTTC. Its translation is CASSLTSTGFAVEQYF.

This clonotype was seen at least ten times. CDR3 nucleotide sequence: TGTGCCAGCAGCTTAGTAGGGGCTGGTGAAAAACTGTTTTTT. This sequence encodes CASSLVGAGEKLFF. The J gene is TRBJ1-4, the V gene TRBV7-9, with TRBD1 as a possible D gene (5 bases). The CDR3 extends over 14 amino acids. CDR1 SEHNR and CDR2 FQNEAQ come from the germline V gene (reference sequence). Trimming removed 1 base at V and 7 bases at J, with 10 bases between.

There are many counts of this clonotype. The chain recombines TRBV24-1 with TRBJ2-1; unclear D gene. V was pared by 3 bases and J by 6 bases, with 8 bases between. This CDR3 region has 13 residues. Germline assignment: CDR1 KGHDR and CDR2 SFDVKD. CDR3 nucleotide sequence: TGTGCCACCAGTGATAAACTAAGCAATGAGCAGTTCTTC. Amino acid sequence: CATSDKLSNEQFF.

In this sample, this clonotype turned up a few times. CDR3 residues: CASSSAGRTGEYYEQYF. The DNA of the CDR3 is TGTGCCAGCAGCTCCGCTGGACGGACAGGAGAGTACTACGAGCAGTACTTC. The rearrangement links TRBV7-9 to TRBJ2-7; 7 nucleotides agree with TRBD1. Germline V gene lookup returns CDR1 SEHNR and CDR2 FQNEAQ (reference sequence). CDR3 length equals 17 residues. J was trimmed by 3 bases and V by 4 bases; bases with no gene match: 15.

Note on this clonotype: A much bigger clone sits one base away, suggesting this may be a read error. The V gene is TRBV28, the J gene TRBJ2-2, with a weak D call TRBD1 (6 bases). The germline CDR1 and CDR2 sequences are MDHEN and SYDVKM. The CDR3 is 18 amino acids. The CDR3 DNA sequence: TGTGCCAGCAGTCCGGGACACCTAACTCCCGCGAACACCGGGGAGCTGCTTTTT. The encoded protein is CASSPGHLTPANTGELLF.

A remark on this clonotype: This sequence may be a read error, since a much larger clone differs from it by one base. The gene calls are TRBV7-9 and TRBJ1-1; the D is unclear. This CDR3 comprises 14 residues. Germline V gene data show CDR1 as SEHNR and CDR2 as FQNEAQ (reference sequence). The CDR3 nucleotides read TGTGCCAGCAGCTTCATGAACCGGAACACTGGAGCTTTCTTT. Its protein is CASSFMNRNTGAFF.

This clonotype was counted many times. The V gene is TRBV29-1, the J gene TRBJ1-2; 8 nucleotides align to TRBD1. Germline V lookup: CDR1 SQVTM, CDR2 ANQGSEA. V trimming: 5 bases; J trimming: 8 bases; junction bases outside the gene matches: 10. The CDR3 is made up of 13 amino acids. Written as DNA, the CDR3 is TGCAGCGTTCCAAGGTCAGGGGGCGGCGGCTACACCTTC. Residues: CSVPRSGGGGYTF.

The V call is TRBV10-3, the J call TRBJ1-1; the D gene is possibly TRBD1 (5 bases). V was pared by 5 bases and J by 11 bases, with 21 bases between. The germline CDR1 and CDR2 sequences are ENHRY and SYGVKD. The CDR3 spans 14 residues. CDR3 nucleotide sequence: TGTGCCATCAGTAAGGGCCAGGGCGGGTTTGACGCTTTCTTT. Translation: CAISKGQGGFDAFF.

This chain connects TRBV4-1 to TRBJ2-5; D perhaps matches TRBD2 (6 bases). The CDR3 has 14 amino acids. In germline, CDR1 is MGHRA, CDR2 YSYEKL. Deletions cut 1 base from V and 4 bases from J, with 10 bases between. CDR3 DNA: TGCGCCAGCAGCCAAGTCGGGACTCGAGAGACCCAGTACTTC. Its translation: CASSQVGTRETQYF.

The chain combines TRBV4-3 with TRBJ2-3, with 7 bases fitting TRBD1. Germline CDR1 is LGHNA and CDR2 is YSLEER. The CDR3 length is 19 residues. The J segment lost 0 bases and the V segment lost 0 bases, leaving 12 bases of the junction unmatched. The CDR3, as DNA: TGCGCCAGCAGCCAAGATCGGGATAGGACAGGCATTAGCACAGATACGCAGTATTTT. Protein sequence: CASSQDRDRTGISTDTQYF.